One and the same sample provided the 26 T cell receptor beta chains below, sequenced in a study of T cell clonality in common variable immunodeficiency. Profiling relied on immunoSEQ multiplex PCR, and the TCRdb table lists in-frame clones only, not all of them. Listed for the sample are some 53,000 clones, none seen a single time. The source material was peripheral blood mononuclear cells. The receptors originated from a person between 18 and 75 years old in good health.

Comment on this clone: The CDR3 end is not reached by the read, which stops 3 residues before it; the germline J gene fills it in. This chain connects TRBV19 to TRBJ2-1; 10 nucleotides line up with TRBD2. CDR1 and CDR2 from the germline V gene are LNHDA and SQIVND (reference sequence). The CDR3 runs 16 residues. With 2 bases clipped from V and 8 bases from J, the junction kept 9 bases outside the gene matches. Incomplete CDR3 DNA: TGTGCCAGTAGTATATTGGCTAGCGGGAGTATCGATGAG. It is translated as CASSILASGSIDE. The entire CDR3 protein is CASSILASGSIDEQFF.

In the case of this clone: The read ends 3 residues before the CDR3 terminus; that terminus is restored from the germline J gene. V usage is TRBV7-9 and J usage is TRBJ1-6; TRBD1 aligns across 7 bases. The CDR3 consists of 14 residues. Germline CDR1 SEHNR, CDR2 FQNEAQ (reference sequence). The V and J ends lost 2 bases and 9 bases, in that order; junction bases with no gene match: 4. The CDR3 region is CASSLTGQASPLHF. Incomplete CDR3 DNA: TGTGCCAGCAGCTTAACTGGACAGGCTTCACCC.

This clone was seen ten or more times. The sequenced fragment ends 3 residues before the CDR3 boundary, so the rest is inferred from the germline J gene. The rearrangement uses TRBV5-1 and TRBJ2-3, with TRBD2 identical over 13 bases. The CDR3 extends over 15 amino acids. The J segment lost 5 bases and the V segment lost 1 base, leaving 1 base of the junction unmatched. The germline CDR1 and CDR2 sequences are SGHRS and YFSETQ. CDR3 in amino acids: CASSLRTSGRDTQYF. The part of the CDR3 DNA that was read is TGCGCCAGCAGCTTGCGGACTAGCGGGAGAGATACG.

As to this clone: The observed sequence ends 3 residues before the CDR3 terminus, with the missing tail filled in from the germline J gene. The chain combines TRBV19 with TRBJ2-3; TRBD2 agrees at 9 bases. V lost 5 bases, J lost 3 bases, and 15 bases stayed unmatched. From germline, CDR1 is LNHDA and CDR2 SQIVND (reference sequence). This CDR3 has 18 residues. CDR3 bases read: TGTGCCAGTAGTTTTCCCTCCTGGCGGGAGGGAAGGACAGATACG. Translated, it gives CASSFPSWREGRTDT. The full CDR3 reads CASSFPSWREGRTDTQYF.

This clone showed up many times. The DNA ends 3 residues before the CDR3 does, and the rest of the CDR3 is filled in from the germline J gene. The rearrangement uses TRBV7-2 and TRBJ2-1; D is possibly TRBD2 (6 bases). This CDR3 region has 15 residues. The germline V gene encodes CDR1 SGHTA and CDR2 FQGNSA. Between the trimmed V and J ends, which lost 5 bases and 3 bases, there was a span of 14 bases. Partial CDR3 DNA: TGTGCCAGCAGCCAGACGGGACTTGTCTACAATGAG. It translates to CASSQTGLVYNE. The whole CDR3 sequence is CASSQTGLVYNEQFF.

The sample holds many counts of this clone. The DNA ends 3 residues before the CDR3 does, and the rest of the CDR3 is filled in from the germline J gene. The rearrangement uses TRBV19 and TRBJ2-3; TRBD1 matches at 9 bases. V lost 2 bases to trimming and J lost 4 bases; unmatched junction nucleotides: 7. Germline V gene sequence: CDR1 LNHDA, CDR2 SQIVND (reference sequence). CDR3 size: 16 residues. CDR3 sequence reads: CASSIPGQGLADTQYF. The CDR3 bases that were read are TGTGCCAGTAGTATACCGGGACAGGGCTTGGCAGATACG.

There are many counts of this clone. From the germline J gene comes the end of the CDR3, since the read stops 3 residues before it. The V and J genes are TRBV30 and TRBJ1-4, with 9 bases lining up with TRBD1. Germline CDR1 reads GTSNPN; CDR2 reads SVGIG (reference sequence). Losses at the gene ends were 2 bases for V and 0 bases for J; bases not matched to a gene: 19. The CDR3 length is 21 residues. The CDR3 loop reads CAWSQVGTQDRGWATNEKLFF. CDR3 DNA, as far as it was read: TGTGCCTGGAGTCAAGTGGGGACCCAGGACAGGGGATGGGCAACTAATGAAAAA.

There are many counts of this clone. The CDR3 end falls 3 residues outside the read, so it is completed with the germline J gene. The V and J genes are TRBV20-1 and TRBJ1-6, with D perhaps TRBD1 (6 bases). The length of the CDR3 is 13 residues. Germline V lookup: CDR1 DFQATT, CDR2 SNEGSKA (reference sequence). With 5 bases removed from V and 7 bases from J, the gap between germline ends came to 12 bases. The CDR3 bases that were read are TGCAGTGCTGAGAGGGGGAGAAATTCACCC. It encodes CSAERGRNSP. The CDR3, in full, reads CSAERGRNSPLHF.

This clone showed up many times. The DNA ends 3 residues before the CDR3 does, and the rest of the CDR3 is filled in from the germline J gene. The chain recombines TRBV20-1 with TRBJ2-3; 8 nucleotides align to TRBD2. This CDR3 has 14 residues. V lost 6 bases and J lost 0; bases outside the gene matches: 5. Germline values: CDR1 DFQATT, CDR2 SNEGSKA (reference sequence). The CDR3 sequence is CSAVAGSSTDTQYF. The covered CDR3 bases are TGCAGTGCCGTAGCGGGATCGAGCACAGATACG.

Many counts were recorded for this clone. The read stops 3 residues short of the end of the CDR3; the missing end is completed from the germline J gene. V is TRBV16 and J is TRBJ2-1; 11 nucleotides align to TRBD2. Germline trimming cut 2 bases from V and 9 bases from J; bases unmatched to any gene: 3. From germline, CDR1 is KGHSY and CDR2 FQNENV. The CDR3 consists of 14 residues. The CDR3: CASSQGLAGGEQFF. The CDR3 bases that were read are TGTGCCAGCAGCCAAGGGCTAGCGGGAGGTGAG.

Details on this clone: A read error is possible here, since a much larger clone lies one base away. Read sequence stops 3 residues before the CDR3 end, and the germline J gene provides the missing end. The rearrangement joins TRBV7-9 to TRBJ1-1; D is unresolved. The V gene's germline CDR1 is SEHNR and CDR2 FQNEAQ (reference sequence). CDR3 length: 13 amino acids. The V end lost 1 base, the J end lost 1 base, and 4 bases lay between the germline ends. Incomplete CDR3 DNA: TGTGCCAGCAGCTTAGGTAGGAACACTGAA. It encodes CASSLGRNTE. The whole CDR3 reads CASSLGRNTEAFF.

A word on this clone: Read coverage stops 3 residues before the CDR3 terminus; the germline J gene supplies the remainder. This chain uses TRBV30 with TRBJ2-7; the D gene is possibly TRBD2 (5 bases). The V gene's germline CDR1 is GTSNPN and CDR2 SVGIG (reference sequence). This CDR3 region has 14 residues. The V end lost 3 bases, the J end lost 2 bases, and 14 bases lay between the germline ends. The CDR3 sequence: CAWSPGSVAYEQYF. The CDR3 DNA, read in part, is TGTGCCTGGAGCCCGGGGTCCGTTGCCTACGAG.

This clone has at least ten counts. CDR3 sequence reads: CSALADSSTDTQYF. The CDR3 DNA, read in part, is TGCAGTGCCTTAGCGGACTCTAGCACAGATACG. This rearrangement joins TRBV20-1 to TRBJ2-3; possible D gene TRBD2, 6 bases. The read finishes 3 residues shy of the CDR3 end, and the germline J gene is used to complete it. Trimming pared 6 bases from V and 0 bases from J, leaving 13 bases between. Germline lookup yields CDR1 DFQATT and CDR2 SNEGSKA (reference sequence). This CDR3 has 14 amino acids.

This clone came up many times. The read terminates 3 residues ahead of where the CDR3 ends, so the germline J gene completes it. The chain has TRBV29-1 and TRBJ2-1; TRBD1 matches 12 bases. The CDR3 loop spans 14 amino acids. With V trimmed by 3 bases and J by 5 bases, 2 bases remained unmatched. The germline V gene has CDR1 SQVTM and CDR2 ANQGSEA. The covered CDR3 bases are TGCAGCGTTGAGGGGACAGGGGGCAACAATGAG. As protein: CSVEGTGGNNE. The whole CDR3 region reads CSVEGTGGNNEQFF.

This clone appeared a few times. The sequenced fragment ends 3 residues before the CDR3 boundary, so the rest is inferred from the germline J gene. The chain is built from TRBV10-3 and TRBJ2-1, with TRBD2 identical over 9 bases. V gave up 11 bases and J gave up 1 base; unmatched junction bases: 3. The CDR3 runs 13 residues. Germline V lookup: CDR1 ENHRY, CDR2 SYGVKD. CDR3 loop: CAPRGGSYNEQFF. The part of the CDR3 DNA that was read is TGTGCCCCGCGGGGGGGGTCCTACAATGAG.

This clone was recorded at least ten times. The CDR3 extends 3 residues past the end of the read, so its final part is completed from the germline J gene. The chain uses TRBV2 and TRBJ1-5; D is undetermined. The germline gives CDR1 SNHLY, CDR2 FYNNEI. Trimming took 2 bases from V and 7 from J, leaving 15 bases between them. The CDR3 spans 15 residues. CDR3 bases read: TGTGCCAGCAGTGAATTGGCCAGACAAGGCCAGCCC. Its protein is CASSELARQGQP. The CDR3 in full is CASSELARQGQPQHF. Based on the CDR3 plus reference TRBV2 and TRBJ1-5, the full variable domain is EPEVTQTPSHQVTQMGQEVILRCVPISNHLYFYWYRQILGQKVEFLVSFYNNEISEKSEIFDDQFSVERPDGSNFTLKIRSTKLEDSAMYFCASSELARQGQPQHFGDGTRLSIL.

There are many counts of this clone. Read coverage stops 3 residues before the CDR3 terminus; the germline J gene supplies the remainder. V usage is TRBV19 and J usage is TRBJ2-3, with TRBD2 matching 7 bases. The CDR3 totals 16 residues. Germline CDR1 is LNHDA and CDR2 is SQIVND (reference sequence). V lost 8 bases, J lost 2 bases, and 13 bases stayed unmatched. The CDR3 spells CASSYTASGFTDTQYF. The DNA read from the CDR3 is TGTGCCAGTTCTTATACGGCTAGCGGATTCACAGATACG. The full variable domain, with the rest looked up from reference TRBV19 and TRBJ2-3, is DGGITQSPKYLFRKEGQNVTLSCEQNLNHDAMYWYRQDPGQGLRLIYYSQIVNDFQKGDIAEGYSVSREKKESFPLTVTSAQKNPTAFYLCASSYTASGFTDTQYFGPGTRLTVL.

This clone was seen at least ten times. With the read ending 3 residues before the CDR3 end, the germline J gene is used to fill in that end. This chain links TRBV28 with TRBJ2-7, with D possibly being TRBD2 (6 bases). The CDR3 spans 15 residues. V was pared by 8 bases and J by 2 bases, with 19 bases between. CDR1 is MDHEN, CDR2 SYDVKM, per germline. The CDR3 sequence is CASGYDGGIAYEQYF. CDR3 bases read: TGTGCCAGCGGATACGACGGGGGTATCGCCTACGAG.

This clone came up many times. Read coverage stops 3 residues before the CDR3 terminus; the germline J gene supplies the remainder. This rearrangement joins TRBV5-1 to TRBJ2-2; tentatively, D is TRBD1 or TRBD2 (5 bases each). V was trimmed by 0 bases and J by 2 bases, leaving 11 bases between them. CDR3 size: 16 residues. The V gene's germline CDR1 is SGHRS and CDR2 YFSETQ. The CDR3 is CASSLVAGSNTGELFF. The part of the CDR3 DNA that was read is TGCGCCAGCAGCTTGGTGGCAGGGAGTAACACCGGGGAG.

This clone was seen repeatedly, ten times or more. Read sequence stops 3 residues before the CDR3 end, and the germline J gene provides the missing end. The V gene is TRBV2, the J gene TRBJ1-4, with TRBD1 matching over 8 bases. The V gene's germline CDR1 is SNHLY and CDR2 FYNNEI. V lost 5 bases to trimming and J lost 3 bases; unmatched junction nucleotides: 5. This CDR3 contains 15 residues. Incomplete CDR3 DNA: TGTGCCAGCAGTCCCGACAGGGGAGCTAATGAAAAA. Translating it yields CASSPDRGANEK. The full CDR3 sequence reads CASSPDRGANEKLFF.

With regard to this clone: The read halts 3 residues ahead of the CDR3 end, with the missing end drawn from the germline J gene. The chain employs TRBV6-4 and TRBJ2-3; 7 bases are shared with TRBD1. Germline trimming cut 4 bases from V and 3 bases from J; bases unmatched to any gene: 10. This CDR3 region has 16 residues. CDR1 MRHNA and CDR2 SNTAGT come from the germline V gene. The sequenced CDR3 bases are TGTGCCAGCAGTGCGGAAGGGGGCTCGGGGACAGATACG. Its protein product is CASSAEGGSGTDT. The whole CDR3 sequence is CASSAEGGSGTDTQYF.

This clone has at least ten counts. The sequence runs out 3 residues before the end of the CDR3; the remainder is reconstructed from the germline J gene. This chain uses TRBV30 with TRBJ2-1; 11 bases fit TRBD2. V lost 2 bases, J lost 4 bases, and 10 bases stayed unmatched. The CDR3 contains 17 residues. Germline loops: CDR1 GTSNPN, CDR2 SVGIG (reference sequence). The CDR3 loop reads CAWSLPASGGIYNEQFF. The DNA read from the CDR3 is TGTGCCTGGAGTCTCCCCGCTAGCGGGGGGATTTACAATGAG.

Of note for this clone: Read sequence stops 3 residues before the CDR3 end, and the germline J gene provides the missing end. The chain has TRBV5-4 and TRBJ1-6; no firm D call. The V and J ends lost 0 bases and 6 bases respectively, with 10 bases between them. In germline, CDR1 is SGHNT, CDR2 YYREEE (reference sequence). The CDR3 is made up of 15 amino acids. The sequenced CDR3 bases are TGTGCCAGCAGCTTGGCCGGGTACGGTAATTCACCC. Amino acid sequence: CASSLAGYGNSP. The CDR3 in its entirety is CASSLAGYGNSPLHF.

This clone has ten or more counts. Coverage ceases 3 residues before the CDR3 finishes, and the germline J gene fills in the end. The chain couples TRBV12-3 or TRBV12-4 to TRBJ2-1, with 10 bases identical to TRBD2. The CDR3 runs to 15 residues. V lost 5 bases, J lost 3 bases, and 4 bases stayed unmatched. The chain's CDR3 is CASSRSSGGYNEQFF. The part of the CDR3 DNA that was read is TGTGCCAGCAGTAGGTCTAGCGGGGGCTACAATGAG.

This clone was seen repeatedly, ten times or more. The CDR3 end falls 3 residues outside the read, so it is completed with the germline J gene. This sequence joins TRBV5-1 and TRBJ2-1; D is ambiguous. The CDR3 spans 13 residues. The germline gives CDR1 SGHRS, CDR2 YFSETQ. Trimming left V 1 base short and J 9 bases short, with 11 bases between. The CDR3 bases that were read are TGCGCCAGCAGCTTGCGATTTGAGGCTGAG. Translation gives CASSLRFEAE. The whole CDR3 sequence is CASSLRFEAEQFF.

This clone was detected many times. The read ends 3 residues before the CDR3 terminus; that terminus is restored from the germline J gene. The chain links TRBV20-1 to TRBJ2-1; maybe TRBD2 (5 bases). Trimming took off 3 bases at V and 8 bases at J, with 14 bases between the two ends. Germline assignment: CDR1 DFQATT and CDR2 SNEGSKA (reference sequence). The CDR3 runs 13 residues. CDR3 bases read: TGCAGTGCTAGGCGGGTTTCGTCGGATGAG. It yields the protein CSARRVSSDE. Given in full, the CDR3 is CSARRVSSDEQFF.